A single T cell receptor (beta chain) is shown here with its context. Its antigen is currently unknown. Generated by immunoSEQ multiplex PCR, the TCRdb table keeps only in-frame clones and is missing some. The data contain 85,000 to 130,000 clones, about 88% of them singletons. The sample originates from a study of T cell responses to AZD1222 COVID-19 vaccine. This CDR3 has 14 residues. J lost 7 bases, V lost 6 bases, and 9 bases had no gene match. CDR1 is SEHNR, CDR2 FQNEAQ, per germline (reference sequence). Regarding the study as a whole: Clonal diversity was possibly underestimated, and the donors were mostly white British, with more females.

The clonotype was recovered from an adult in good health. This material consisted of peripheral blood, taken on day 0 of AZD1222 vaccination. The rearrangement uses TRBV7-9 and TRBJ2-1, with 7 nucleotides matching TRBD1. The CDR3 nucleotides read TGTGCCAGCAGACTCAGACAGGGTTTGAATGAGCAGTTCTTC. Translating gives CASRLRQGLNEQFF.